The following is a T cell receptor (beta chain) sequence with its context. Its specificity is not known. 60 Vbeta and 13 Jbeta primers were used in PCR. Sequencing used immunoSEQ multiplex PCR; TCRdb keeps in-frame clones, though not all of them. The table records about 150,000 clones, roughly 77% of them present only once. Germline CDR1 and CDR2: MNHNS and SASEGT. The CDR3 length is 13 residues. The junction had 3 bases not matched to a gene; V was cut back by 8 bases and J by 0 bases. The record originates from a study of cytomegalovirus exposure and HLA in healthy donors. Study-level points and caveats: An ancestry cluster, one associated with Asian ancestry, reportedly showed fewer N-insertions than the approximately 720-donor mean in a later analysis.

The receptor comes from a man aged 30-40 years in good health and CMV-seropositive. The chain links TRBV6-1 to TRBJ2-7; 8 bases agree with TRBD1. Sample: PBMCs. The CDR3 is CASGQGGSYEQYF. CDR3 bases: TGTGCCAGCGGACAGGGAGGCTCCTACGAGCAGTACTTC.